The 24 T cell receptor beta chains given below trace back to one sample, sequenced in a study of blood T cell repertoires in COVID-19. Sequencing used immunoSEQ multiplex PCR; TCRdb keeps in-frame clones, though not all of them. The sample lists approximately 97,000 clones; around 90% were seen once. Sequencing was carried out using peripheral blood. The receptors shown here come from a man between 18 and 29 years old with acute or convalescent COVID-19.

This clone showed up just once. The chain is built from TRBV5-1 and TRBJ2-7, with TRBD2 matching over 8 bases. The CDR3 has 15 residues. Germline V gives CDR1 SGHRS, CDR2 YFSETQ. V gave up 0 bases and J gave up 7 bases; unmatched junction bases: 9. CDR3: CASSLAAGGLEEQYF. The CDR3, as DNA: TGCGCCAGCAGCTTGGCGGCGGGAGGCCTTGAGGAGCAGTACTTC.

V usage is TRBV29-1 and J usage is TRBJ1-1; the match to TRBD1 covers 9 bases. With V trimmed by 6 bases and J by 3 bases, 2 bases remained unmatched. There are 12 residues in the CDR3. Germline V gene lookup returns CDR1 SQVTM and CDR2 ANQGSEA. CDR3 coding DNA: TGCAGCGTGGACAGGGGATACACTGAAGCTTTCTTT. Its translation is CSVDRGYTEAFF.

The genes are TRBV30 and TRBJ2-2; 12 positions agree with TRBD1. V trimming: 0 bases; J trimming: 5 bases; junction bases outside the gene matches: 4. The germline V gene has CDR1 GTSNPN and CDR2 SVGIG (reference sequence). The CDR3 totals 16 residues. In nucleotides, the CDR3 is TGTGCCTGGAGTGTAGGGGGACAGGGGGCGACCGGGGAGCTGTTTTTT. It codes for CAWSVGGQGATGELFF.

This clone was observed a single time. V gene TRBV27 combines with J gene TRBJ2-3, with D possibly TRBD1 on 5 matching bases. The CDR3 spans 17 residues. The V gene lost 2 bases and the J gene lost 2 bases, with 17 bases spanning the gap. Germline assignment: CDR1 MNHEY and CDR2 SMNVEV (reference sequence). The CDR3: CASSLLGTDGATDTQYF. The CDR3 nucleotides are TGTGCCAGCAGTTTACTAGGTACGGATGGGGCCACAGATACGCAGTATTTT.

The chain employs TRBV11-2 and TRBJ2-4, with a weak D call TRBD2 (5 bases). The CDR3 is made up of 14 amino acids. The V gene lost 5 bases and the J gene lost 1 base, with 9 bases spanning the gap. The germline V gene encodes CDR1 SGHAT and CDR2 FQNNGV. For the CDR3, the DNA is TGTGCCAGCAGCCCCAGAGGGGCCAAAAACATTCAGTACTTC. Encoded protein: CASSPRGAKNIQYF.

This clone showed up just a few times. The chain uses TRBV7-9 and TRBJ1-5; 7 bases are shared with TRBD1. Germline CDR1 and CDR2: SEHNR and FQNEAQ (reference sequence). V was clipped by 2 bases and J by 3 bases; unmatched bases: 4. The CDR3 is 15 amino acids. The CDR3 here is CASSLTGATNQPQHF. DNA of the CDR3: TGTGCCAGCAGCTTAACAGGGGCGACCAATCAGCCCCAGCATTTT. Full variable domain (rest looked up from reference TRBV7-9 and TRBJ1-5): DTGVSQNPRHKITKRGQNVTFRCDPISEHNRLYWYRQTLGQGPEFLTYFQNEAQLEKSRLLSDRFSAERPKGSFSTLEIQRTEQGDSAMYLCASSLTGATNQPQHFGDGTRLSIL.

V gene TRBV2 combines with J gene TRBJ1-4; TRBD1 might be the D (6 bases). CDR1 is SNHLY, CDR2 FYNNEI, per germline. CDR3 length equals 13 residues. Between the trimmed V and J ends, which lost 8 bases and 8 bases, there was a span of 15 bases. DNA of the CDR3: TGTGCCAGCGTACAGGGAGAGAGGGAAAAACTGTTTTTT. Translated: CASVQGEREKLFF.

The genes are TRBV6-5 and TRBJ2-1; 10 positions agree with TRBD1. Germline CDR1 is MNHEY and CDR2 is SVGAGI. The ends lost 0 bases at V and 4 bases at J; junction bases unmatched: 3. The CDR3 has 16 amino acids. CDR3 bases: TGTGCCAGCAGTTACTCGCGACAGGGGGCATACAATGAGCAGTTCTTC. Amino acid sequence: CASSYSRQGAYNEQFF.

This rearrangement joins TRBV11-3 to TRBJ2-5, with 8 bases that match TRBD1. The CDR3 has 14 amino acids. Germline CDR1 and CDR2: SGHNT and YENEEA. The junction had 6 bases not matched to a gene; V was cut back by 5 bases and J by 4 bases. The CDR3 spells CASSPGQGVETQYF. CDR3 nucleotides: TGTGCCAGCAGCCCTGGACAGGGCGTAGAGACCCAGTACTTC.

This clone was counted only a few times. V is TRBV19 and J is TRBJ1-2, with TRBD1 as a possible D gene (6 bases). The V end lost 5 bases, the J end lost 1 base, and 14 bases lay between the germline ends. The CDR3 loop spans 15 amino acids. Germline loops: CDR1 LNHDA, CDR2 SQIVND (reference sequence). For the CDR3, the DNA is TGTGCCAGTAGTCAGCCAAGGACAGTTAACTATGGCTACACCTTC. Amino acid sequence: CASSQPRTVNYGYTF.

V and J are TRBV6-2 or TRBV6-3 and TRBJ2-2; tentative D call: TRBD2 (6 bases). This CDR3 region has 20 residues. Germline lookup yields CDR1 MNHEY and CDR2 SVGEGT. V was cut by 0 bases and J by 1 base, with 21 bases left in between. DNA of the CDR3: TGTGCCAGCAGTTACTCTCGGTGGTCAATCCGCGGGGAGAACACCGGGGAGCTGTTTTTT. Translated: CASSYSRWSIRGENTGELFF.

The CDR3 DNA reads TGTGCCAGCAGTGAATTAACAGCCAGGGCGGATTCACCCCTCCACTTT. This sequence encodes CASSELTARADSPLHF. This chain links TRBV25-1 with TRBJ1-6, with D possibly being TRBD1 (5 bases). This CDR3 contains 16 residues. CDR1 is MGHDK and CDR2 is SYGVNS in the germline V gene. The V and J ends lost 1 base and 8 bases respectively, with 15 bases between them.

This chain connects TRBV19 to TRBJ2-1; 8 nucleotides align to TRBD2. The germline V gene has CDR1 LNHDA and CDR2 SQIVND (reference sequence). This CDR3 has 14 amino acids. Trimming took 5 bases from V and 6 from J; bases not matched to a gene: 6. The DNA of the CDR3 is TGTGCCAGTAGTCCCGGGGGGGCCGGCAATGAGCAGTTCTTC. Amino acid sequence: CASSPGGAGNEQFF. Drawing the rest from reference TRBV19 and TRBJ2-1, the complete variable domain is DGGITQSPKYLFRKEGQNVTLSCEQNLNHDAMYWYRQDPGQGLRLIYYSQIVNDFQKGDIAEGYSVSREKKESFPLTVTSAQKNPTAFYLCASSPGGAGNEQFFGPGTRLTVL.

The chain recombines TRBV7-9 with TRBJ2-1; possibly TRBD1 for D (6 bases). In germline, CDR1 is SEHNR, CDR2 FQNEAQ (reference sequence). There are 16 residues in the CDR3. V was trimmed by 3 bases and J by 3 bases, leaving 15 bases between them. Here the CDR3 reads CASSLEGTQGYNEQFF. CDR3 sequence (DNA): TGTGCCAGCAGCTTGGAAGGGACACAGGGCTACAATGAGCAGTTCTTC.

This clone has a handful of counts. CDR3 sequence: CATSDIGVREQYF. The CDR3 DNA sequence: TGTGCCACATCGGACATCGGAGTCCGCGAGCAGTACTTC. The chain carries TRBV19 and TRBJ2-7, with D possibly TRBD1 on 5 matching bases. From germline, CDR1 is LNHDA and CDR2 SQIVND (reference sequence). The CDR3 totals 13 residues. The V and J ends lost 10 bases and 6 bases respectively, with 19 bases between them. Full variable domain (remainder filled in from reference TRBV19 and TRBJ2-7): DGGITQSPKYLFRKEGQNVTLSCEQNLNHDAMYWYRQDPGQGLRLIYYSQIVNDFQKGDIAEGYSVSREKKESFPLTVTSAQKNPTAFYLCATSDIGVREQYFGPGTRLTVT.

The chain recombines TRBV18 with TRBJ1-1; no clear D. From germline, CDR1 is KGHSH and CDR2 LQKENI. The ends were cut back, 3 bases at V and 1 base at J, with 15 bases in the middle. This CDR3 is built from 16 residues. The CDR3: CASSPLAPAGNTEAFF. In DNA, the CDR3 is TGTGCCAGCTCACCTTTGGCTCCCGCAGGGAACACTGAAGCTTTCTTT.

DNA of the CDR3: TGCGCCAGCAGCTCCGAGGGCAGGGGTCTGGAAAAGAATGGCTACACCTTC. Translated: CASSSEGRGLEKNGYTF. The J gene is TRBJ1-2, the V gene TRBV5-1, with D possibly matching TRBD1 (6 bases). The V gene's germline CDR1 is SGHRS and CDR2 YFSETQ. The germline V and J ends were trimmed by 3 bases and 6 bases, with 24 bases remaining between them. The CDR3 extends over 17 amino acids.

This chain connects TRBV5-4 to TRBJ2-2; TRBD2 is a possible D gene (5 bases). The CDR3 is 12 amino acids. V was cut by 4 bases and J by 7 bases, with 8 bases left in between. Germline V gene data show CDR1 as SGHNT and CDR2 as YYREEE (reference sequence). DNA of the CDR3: TGTGCCAGCAGCGCGGGCGTCGGGGAGCTGTTTTTT. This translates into CASSAGVGELFF.

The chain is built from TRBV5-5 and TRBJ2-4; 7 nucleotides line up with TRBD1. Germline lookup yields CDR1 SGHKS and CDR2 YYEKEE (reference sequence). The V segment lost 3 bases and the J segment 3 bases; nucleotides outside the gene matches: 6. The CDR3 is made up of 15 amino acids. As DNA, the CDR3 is TGTGCCAGCAGCTGGTTTGACAGGGTCAAAAACATTCAGTACTTC. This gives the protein CASSWFDRVKNIQYF.

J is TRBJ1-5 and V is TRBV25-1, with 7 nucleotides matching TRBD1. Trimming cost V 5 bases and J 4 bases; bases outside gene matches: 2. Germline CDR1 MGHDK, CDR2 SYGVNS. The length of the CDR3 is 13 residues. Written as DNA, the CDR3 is TGTGCCAGCAGTCCAGGGGGAAATCAGCCCCAGCATTTT. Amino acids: CASSPGGNQPQHF. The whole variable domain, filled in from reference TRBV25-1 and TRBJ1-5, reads EADIYQTPRYLVIGTGKKITLECSQTMGHDKMYWYQQDPGMELHLIHYSYGVNSTEKGDLSSESTVSRIRTEHFPLTLESARPSHTSQYLCASSPGGNQPQHFGDGTRLSIL.

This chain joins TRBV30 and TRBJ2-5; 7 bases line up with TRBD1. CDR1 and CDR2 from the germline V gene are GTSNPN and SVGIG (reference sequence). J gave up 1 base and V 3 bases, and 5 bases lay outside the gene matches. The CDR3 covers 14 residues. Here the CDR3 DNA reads TGTGCCTGGAGGAGGGGACAGAGCCAAGAGACCCAGTACTTC. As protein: CAWRRGQSQETQYF.

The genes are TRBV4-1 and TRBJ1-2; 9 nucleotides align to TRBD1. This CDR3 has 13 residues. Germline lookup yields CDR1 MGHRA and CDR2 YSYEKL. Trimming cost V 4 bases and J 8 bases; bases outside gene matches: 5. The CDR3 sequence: CASSLDRGGGYTF. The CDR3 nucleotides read TGCGCCAGCAGCCTGGACAGGGGCGGCGGCTACACCTTC.

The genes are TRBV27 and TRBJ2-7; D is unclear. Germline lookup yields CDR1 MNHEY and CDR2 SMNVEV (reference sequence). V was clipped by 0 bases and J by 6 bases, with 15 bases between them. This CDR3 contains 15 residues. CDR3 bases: TGTGCCAGCAGTTTATCCGCCGCTACTCCCGTCGAGCAGTACTTC. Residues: CASSLSAATPVEQYF.

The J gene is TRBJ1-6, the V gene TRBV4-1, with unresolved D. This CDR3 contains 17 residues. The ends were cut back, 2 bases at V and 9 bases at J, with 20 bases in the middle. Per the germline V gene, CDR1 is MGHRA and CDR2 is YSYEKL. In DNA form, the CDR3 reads TGCGCCAGCAGCCAACAGGCTATAGGGATGGGAGTTTCACCCCTCCACTTT. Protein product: CASSQQAIGMGVSPLHF.